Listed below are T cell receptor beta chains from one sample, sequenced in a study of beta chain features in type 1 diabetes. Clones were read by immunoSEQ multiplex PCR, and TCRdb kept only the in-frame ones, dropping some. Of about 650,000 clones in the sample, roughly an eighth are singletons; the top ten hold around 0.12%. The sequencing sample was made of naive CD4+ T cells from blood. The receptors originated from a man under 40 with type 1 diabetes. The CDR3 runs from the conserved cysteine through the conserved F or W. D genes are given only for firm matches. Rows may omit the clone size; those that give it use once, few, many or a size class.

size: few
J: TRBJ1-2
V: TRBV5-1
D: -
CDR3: CASSLLTGNYGYTF
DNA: TGCGCCAGCAGCCTACTGACGGGGAACTATGGCTACACCTTC

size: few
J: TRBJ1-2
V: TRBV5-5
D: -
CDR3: CASSLDGNYGYTF
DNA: TGTGCCAGCAGCTTGGACGGGAACTATGGCTACACCTTC

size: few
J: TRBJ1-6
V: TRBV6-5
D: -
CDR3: CASSYRSPLHF
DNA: TGTGCCAGCAGTTACCGATCACCCCTCCACTTT

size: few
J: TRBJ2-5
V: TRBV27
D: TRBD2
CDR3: CASSSYSGGALETQYF
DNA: TGTGCCAGCAGTTCATATAGCGGGGGGGCCTTGGAGACCCAGTACTTC

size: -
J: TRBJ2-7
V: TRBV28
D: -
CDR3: CASSASSYEQYF
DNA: TGTGCCAGCAGCGCTAGCTCCTACGAGCAGTACTTC

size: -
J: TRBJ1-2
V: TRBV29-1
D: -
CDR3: CSVEGKGLGPNYGYTF
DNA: TGCAGCGTTGAAGGGAAGGGGCTAGGTCCCAACTATGGCTACACCTTC

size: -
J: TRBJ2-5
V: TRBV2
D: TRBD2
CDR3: CASSELLAEETQYF
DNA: TGTGCCAGCAGTGAACTACTAGCGGAAGAGACCCAGTACTTC

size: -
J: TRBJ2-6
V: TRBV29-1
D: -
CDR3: CSVDEGRGRAGANVLTF
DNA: TGCAGCGTTGACGAGGGGCGAGGAAGGGCTGGGGCCAACGTCCTGACTTTC

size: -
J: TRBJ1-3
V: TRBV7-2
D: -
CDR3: CASSLIGSGNTIYF
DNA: TGTGCCAGCAGCCTAATAGGTTCTGGAAACACCATATATTTT

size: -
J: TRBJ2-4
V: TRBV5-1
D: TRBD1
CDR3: CASSSDRGRVIQYF
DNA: TGCGCCAGCAGTTCGGACAGGGGCCGAGTCATTCAGTACTTC

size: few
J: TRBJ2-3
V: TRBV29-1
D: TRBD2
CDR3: CSARLALSTDTQYF
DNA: TGCAGCGCCAGACTAGCCTTAAGCACAGATACGCAGTATTTT

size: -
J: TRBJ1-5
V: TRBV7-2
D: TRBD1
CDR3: CASSQAPGQGNQPQHF
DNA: TGTGCCAGCAGCCAAGCCCCGGGACAGGGCAATCAGCCCCAGCATTTT

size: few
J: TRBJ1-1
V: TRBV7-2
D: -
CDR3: CASSFSDNTEAFF
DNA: TGTGCCAGCAGCTTTTCAGATAACACTGAAGCTTTCTTT

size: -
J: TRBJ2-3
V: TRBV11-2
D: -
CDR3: CASSYVARGLRYF
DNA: TGTGCCAGCAGCTACGTGGCCAGGGGTCTGCGATATTTT

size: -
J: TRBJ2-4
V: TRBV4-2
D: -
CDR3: CASSQEGGNIQYF
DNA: TGTGCCAGCAGCCAAGAAGGTGGAAACATTCAGTACTTC

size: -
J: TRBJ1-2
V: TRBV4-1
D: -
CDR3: CASSQDEQINYGYTF
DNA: TGCGCCAGCAGCCAGGATGAACAGATTAACTATGGCTACACCTTC

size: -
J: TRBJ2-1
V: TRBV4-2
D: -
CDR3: CASSQDLVGSNEQFF
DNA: TGTGCCAGCAGCCAAGATCTAGTTGGATCGAATGAGCAGTTCTTC

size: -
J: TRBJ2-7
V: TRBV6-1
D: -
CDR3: CASSVDGYEQYF
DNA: TGTGCCAGCAGTGTCGATGGCTACGAGCAGTACTTC

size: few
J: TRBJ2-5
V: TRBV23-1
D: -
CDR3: CASPARPQSGETQYF
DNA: TGCGCCAGCCCCGCTCGGCCCCAATCTGGGGAGACCCAGTACTTC

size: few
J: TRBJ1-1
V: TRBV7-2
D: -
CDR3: CASSLGFGVLTNTEAFF
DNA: TGTGCCAGCAGCTTAGGTTTTGGGGTCCTAACGAACACTGAAGCTTTCTTT

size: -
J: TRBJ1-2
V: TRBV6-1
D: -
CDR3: CASSDRTYGYTF
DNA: TGTGCCAGCAGTGATCGAACCTATGGCTACACCTTC

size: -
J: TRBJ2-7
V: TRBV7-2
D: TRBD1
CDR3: CASSLTGTGGWDEQYF
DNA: TGTGCCAGCAGCTTAACCGGGACAGGGGGATGGGACGAGCAGTACTTC

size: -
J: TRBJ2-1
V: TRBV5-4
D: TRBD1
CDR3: CASSLEQGNEQFF
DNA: TGTGCCAGCAGCTTGGAACAGGGGAATGAGCAGTTCTTC

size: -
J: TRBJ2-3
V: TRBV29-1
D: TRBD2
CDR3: CSVTSGGTGDTQYF
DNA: TGCAGCGTAACTAGCGGGGGGACAGGAGATACGCAGTATTTT

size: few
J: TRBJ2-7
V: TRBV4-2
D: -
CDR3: CASSQDWAGPSYEQYF
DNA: TGTGCCAGCAGCCAAGATTGGGCGGGGCCCTCCTACGAGCAGTACTTC

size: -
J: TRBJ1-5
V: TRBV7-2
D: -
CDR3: CASSLVSGRSGSNQPQHF
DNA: TGTGCCAGCAGCTTAGTATCGGGAAGAAGTGGGAGCAATCAGCCCCAGCATTTT

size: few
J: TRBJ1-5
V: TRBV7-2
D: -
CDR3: CASSLVGQPQHF
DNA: TGTGCCAGCAGCTTAGTAGGTCAGCCCCAGCATTTT

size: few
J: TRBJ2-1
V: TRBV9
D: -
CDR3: CASSVVGSGLLNEQFF
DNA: TGTGCCAGCAGCGTAGTGGGGTCGGGTCTTCTCAATGAGCAGTTCTTC

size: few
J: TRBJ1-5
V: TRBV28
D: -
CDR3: CASTLPGLLSNQPQHF
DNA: TGTGCCAGCACCCTCCCGGGGCTTCTGAGCAATCAGCCCCAGCATTTT

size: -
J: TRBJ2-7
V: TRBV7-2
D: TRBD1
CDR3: CASSLRTGESYEQYF
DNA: TGTGCCAGCAGCCTCAGGACAGGGGAGTCCTACGAGCAGTACTTC